The rows below give T cell receptor beta chains drawn from one sample of a study of T cells in tuberculosis. The repertoire was sequenced with immunoSEQ multiplex PCR; TCRdb's copy has only in-frame clones and lacks some. Of about 34,000 clones in the sample, about nine tenths were seen once. Sequences were obtained from PBMCs. The receptor set was obtained from a donor between 10 and 35 years old with latent tuberculosis or without tuberculosis infection. The CDR3 runs from the conserved cysteine through the conserved F or W. The order of the fields is clone size, V gene, J gene, D gene, CDR3 DNA, CDR3 protein. D genes are given only for firm matches. The size of a clone is reported for some rows only, either as once, few or many, or as a class for expanded clones.

-	TRBV7-2	TRBJ2-7	-	TGTGCCAGCAGCTTAGCTTCTTCGGGCTACGAGCAGTACTTC	CASSLASSGYEQYF
-	TRBV4-2	TRBJ2-7	TRBD2	TGTGCCAGCAGCCAGGAGCCGGGGACTAGCGGGAACTCCTACGAGCAGTACTTC	CASSQEPGTSGNSYEQYF
-	TRBV19	TRBJ2-1	-	TGTGCCAGTAGTATAACTTACTACAATGAGCAGTTCTTC	CASSITYYNEQFF
once	TRBV27	TRBJ1-4	-	TGTGCCAGCAGCCGGGATGCAACTAATGAAAAACTGTTTTTT	CASSRDATNEKLFF
-	TRBV7-2	TRBJ1-2	-	TGTGCCAGCAGCTTAGCCTCTTTCCCTGGGCCATATGGCTACACCTTC	CASSLASFPGPYGYTF
-	TRBV19	TRBJ1-5	-	TGTGCCGCCAGTAGCGGGGGGCAGGGTCATAGCAATCAGCCCCAGCATTTT	CAASSGGQGHSNQPQHF
-	TRBV5-6	TRBJ1-1	-	TGTGCCAGCAGCCTCCTTGGGCTGAACACTGAAGCTTTCTTT	CASSLLGLNTEAFF
-	TRBV30	TRBJ2-7	-	TGTGCCTGGAGTGTCAGCTCCTACGAGCAGTACTTC	CAWSVSSYEQYF
-	TRBV6-4	TRBJ1-1	-	TGTGCCAGCAGCCTCCAGGCGGGGCCTAACACTGAAGCTTTCTTT	CASSLQAGPNTEAFF
-	TRBV20-1	TRBJ1-1	-	TGCAGTGCCGGTAGAAACACTGAAGCTTTCTTT	CSAGRNTEAFF
few	TRBV6-9	TRBJ1-5	-	TGTGCCAGCAGACCGGGTCAGCCCCAGCATTTT	CASRPGQPQHF
-	TRBV27	TRBJ2-1	-	TGTGCCAGCAGTTCCCCCCCTCGGTGGTCCGAAAATGAGCAGTTCTTC	CASSSPPRWSENEQFF
-	TRBV14	TRBJ2-7	-	TGTGCCAGCAGCTCCCAGGTGGGCAGGGGACACGAGCAGTACTTC	CASSSQVGRGHEQYF
-	TRBV5-1	TRBJ2-5	-	TGCGCCAGCAGCTTGCCCCCCTTAGAGACCCAGTACTTC	CASSLPPLETQYF